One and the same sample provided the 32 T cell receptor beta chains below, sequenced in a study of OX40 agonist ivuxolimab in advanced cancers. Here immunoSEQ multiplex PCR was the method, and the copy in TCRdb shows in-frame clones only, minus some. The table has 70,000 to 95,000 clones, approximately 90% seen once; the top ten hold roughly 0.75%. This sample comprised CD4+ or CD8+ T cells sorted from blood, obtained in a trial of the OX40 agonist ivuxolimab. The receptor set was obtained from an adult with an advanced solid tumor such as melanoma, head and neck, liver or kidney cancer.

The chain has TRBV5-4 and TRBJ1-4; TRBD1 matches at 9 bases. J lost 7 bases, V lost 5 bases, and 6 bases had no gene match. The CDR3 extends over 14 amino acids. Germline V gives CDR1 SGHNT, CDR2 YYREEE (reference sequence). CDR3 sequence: CASSPTGGIEKLFF. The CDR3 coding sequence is TGTGCCAGCAGTCCAACAGGGGGCATTGAAAAACTGTTTTTT.

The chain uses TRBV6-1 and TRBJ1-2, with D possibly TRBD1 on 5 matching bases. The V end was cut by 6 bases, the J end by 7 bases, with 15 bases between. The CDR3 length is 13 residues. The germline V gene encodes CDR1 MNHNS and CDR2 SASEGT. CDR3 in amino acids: CASRARGRFGYTF. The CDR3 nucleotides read TGTGCCAGCAGAGCTCGGGGGAGGTTTGGCTACACCTTC.

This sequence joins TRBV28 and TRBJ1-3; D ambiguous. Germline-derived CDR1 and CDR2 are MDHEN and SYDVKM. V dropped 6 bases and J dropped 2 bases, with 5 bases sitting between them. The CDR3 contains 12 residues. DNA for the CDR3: TGTGCCAGCAGGGACCCTGGAAACACCATATATTTT. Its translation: CASRDPGNTIYF.

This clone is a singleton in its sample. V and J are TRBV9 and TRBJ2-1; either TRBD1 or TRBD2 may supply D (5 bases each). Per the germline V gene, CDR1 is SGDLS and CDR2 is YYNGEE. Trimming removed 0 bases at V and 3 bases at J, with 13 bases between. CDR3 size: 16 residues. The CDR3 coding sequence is TGTGCCAGCAGCGTAGTTGGGGGAGCTCACTACAATGAGCAGTTCTTC. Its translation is CASSVVGGAHYNEQFF.

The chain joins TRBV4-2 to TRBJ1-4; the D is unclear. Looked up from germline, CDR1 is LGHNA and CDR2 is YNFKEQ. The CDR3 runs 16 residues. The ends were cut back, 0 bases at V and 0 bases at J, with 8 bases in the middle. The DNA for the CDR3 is TGTGCCAGCAGCCAAGATCAGACAACAACTAATGAAAAACTGTTTTTT. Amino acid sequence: CASSQDQTTTNEKLFF.

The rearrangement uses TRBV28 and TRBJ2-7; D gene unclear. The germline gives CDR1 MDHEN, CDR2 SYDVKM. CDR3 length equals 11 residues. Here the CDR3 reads CATALNYEQYF. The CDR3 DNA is TGTGCTACCGCATTAAACTACGAGCAGTACTTC.

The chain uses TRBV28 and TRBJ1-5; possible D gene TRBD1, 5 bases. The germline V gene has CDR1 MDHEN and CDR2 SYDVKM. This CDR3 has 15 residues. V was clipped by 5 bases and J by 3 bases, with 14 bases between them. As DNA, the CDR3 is TGTGCCAGCAGTCCGCATGACAGAGACAATCAGCCCCAGCATTTT. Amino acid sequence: CASSPHDRDNQPQHF. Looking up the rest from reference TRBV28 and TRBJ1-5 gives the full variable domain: DVKVTQSSRYLVKRTGEKVFLECVQDMDHENMFWYRQDPGLGLRLIYFSYDVKMKEKGDIPEGYSVSREKKERFSLILESASTNQTSMYLCASSPHDRDNQPQHFGDGTRLSIL.

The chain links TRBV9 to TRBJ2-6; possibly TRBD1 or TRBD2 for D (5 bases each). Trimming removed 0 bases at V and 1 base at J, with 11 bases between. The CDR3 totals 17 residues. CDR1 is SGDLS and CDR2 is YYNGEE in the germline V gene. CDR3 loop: CASSVEGSGSGANVLTF. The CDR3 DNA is TGTGCCAGCAGCGTAGAGGGGTCGGGGTCTGGGGCCAACGTCCTGACTTTC.

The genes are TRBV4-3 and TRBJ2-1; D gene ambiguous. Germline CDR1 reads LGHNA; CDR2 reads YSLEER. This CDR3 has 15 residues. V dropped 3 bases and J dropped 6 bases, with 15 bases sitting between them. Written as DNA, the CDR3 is TGCGCCAGCAGCCAGGACGGATCACGGTCCAATGAGCAGTTCTTC. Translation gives CASSQDGSRSNEQFF.

The CDR3, as DNA: TGTGCCAGCAGCCCCATAATCGGGGGGAACACTGAAGCTTTCTTT. Translated: CASSPIIGGNTEAFF. V gene TRBV11-3 combines with J gene TRBJ1-1; maybe TRBD1 (5 bases). The CDR3 has 15 residues. Trimming pared 5 bases from V and 1 base from J, leaving 14 bases between. Germline CDR1 SGHNT, CDR2 YENEEA.

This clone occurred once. CDR3 in DNA: TGTGCCAGCAGCCTTGAGGGTTCGGCGGGAGGGGAGACCCAGTACTTC. Residues: CASSLEGSAGGETQYF. V is TRBV2 and J is TRBJ2-5, with 9 nucleotides matching TRBD2. The J segment lost 5 bases and the V segment lost 6 bases, leaving 13 bases of the junction unmatched. The V gene's germline CDR1 is SNHLY and CDR2 FYNNEI. This CDR3 is built from 16 residues.

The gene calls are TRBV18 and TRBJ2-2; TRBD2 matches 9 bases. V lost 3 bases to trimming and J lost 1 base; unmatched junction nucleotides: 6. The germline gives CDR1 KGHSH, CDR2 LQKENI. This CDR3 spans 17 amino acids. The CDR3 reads CASSPTVAGVNTGELFF. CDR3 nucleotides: TGTGCCAGCTCACCGACAGTAGCGGGGGTGAACACCGGGGAGCTGTTTTTT.

The CDR3 loop reads CASTQYPGQETQYF. CDR3 DNA: TGCGCCAGCACCCAATACCCCGGCCAAGAGACCCAGTACTTC. The chain carries TRBV5-1 and TRBJ2-5; no definite D call. Trimming removed 6 bases at V and 1 base at J, with 13 bases between. The germline V gene encodes CDR1 SGHRS and CDR2 YFSETQ. This CDR3 contains 14 residues.

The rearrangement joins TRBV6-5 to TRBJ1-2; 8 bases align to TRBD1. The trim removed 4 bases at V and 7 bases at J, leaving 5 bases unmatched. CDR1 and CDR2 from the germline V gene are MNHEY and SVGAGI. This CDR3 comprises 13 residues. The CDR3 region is CASSSRQGSGYTF. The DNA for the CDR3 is TGTGCCAGCAGTTCCAGACAGGGGAGTGGCTACACCTTC.

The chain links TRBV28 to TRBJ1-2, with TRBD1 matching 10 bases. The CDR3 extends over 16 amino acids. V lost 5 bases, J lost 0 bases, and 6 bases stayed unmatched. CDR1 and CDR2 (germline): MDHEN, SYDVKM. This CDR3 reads CASSLPGQGTNYGYTF. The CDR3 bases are TGTGCCAGCAGTCTACCGGGACAGGGGACTAACTATGGCTACACCTTC.

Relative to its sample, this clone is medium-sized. CDR3 sequence (DNA): TGCGCCAGCAGTGAGTCGACCGGCGGGGTCCACGAGCAGTACTTC. This encodes CASSESTGGVHEQYF. The chain has TRBV10-1 and TRBJ2-7; possibly TRBD2 for D (6 bases). Trimming cost V 0 bases and J 5 bases, with 14 bases left between them. Germline values: CDR1 WNHNN, CDR2 SYGVQD (reference sequence). The CDR3 has 15 amino acids.

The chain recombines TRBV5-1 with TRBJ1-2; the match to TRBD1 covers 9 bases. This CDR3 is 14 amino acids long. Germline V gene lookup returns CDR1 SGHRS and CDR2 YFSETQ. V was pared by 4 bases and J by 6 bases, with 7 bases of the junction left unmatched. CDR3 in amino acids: CASSPGTGMNGYTF. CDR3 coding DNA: TGCGCCAGCAGCCCCGGGACAGGGATGAATGGCTACACCTTC.

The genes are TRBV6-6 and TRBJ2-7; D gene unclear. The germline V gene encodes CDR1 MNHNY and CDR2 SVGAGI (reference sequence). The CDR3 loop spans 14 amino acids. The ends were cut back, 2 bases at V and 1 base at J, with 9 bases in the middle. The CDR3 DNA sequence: TGTGCCAGCAGTTACCCCCCTATTTCCTACGAGCAGTACTTC. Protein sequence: CASSYPPISYEQYF.

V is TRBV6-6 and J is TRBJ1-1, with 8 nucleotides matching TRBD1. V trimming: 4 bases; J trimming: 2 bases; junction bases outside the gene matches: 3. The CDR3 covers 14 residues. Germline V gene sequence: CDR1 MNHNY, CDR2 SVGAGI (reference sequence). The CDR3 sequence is CASSLTGANTEAFF. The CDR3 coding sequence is TGTGCCAGCAGTTTGACAGGGGCTAACACTGAAGCTTTCTTT.

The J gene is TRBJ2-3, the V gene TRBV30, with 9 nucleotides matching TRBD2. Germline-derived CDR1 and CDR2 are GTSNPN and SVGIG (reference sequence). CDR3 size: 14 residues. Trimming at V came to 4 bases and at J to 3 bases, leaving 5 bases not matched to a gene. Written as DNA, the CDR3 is TGTGCCTGGACCGGGACTAGCAGGACAGATACGCAGTATTTT. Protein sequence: CAWTGTSRTDTQYF.

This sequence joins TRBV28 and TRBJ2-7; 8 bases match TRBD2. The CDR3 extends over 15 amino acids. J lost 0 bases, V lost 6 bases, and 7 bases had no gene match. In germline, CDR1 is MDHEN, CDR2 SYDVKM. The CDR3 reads CASRFSGTLSYEQYF. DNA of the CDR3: TGTGCCAGCAGATTTAGCGGGACACTCTCCTACGAGCAGTACTTC.

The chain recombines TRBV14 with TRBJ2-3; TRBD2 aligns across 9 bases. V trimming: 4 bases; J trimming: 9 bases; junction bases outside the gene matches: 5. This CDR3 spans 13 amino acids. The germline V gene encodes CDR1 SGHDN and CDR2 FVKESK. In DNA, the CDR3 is TGTGCCAGCAGCCCGCTGCGGGGGGGGACGCAGTATTTT. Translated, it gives CASSPLRGGTQYF.

In nucleotides, the CDR3 is TGTGCCAGCAGCCTCCTTGGGGGAGGGCGAGGCACTGAAGCTTTCTTT. It translates to CASSLLGGGRGTEAFF. The V call is TRBV7-9, the J call TRBJ1-1; D perhaps matches TRBD1 (5 bases). Germline CDR1 and CDR2: SEHNR and FQNEAQ (reference sequence). V was trimmed by 5 bases and J by 4 bases, leaving 20 bases between them. CDR3 size: 16 residues. Complete variable domain (other parts from reference TRBV7-9 and TRBJ1-1): DTGVSQNPRHKITKRGQNVTFRCDPISEHNRLYWYRQTLGQGPEFLTYFQNEAQLEKSRLLSDRFSAERPKGSFSTLEIQRTEQGDSAMYLCASSLLGGGRGTEAFFGQGTRLTVV.

CDR3 nucleotides: TGTGCCAGCAGTAACGCCCATGGGCGGGATTCTCCCAATGAGCAGTTCTTC. Its protein is CASSNAHGRDSPNEQFF. The chain couples TRBV2 to TRBJ2-1; D is perhaps TRBD2 (6 bases). The germline V gene has CDR1 SNHLY and CDR2 FYNNEI. Trimming shortened V by 5 bases and J by 6 bases, and 23 bases separated the two germline ends. This CDR3 region has 17 residues.

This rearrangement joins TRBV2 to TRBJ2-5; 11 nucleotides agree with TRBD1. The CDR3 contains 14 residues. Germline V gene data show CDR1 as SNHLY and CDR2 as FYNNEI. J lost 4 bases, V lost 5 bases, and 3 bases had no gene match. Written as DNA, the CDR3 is TGTGCCAGCAGTCCGGGACAGGGGGTAGAGACCCAGTACTTC. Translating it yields CASSPGQGVETQYF.

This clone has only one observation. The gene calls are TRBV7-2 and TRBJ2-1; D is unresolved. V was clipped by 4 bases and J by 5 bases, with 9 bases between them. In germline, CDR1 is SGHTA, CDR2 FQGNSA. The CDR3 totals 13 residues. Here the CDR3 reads CASSSTPNNEQFF. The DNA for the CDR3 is TGTGCCAGCAGCTCGACCCCAAACAATGAGCAGTTCTTC.

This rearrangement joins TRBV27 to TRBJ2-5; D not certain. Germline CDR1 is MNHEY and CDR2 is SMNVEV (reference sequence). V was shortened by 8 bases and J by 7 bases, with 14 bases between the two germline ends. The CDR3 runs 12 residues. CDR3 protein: CASHSLFGTQYF. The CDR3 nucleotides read TGTGCCAGCCATTCCCTATTCGGGACCCAGTACTTC.

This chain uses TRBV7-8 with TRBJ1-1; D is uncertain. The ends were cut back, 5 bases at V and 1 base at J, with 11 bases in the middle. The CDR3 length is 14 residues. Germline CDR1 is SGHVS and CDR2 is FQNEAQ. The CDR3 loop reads CASSARTGNTEAFF. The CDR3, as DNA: TGTGCCAGCAGCGCCAGGACTGGGAACACTGAAGCTTTCTTT.

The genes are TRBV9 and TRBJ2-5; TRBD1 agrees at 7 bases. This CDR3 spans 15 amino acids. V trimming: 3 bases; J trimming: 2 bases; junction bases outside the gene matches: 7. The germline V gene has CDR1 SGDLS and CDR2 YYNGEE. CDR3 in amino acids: CASSARGQPQETQYF. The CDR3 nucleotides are TGTGCCAGCAGCGCAAGGGGACAGCCACAAGAGACCCAGTACTTC.

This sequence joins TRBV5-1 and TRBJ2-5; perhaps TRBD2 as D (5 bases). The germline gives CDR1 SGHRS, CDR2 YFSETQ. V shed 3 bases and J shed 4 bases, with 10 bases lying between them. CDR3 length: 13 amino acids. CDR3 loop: CASSSGLGETQYF. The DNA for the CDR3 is TGCGCCAGCAGCTCTGGACTGGGAGAGACCCAGTACTTC.

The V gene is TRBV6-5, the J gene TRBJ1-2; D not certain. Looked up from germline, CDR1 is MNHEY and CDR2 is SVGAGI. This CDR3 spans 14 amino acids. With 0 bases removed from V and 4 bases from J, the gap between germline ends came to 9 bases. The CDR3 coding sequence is TGTGCCAGCAGTTACTCGAGGCAGTCCTATGGCTACACCTTC. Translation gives CASSYSRQSYGYTF.

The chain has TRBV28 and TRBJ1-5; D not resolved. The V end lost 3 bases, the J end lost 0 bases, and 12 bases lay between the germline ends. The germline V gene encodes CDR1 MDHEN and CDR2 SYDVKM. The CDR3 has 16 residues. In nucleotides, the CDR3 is TGTGCCAGCAGTTTTCAGGCACACTCTAGCAATCAGCCCCAGCATTTT. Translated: CASSFQAHSSNQPQHF.